Listed here are 30 T cell receptor beta chains from one sample, sequenced in a study of blood T cell repertoires in COVID-19. Using immunoSEQ multiplex PCR, the repertoire was profiled, and TCRdb retains in-frame clones only, with some absent. The repertoire holds some 180,000 clones, about nine tenths seen once, with nearly 0.55% in the top ten. Sequenced material: peripheral blood. The receptors shown here come from a man aged 45-65 years with acute or convalescent COVID-19.

This chain connects TRBV6-6 to TRBJ2-5, with a tentative D call TRBD1 (5 bases). Trimming cost V 7 bases and J 2 bases, with 20 bases left between them. The CDR3 runs 16 residues. Per the germline V gene, CDR1 is MNHNY and CDR2 is SVGAGI (reference sequence). The CDR3 spells CASTLQPQGYQETQYF. DNA of the CDR3: TGTGCCAGCACCCTTCAACCCCAGGGTTATCAAGAGACCCAGTACTTC.

This clone is a singleton in its sample. The gene calls are TRBV15 and TRBJ1-4; 9 nucleotides agree with TRBD1. The V gene's germline CDR1 is LNHNV and CDR2 YYDKDF (reference sequence). With 4 bases clipped from V and 8 bases from J, the junction kept 8 bases outside the gene matches. The CDR3 is 15 amino acids. Here the CDR3 DNA reads TGTGCCACCAGCAAGCGGGACAGGGTGGGGGAAAAACTGTTTTTT. This translates into CATSKRDRVGEKLFF.

The V gene is TRBV11-2, the J gene TRBJ2-5, with 9 bases aligning to TRBD2. After removal of 0 bases from V and 2 bases from J, the junction contained 7 bases not matched to a gene. Germline assignment: CDR1 SGHAT and CDR2 FQNNGV. The CDR3 has 17 amino acids. DNA of the CDR3: TGTGCCAGCAGCTTAGATTCCGGGACTAGCTGGCAAGAGACCCAGTACTTC. It encodes CASSLDSGTSWQETQYF.

This chain connects TRBV11-3 to TRBJ2-1, with TRBD2 as a possible D gene (6 bases). V was trimmed by 8 bases and J by 0 bases, leaving 8 bases between them. Germline V gives CDR1 SGHNT, CDR2 YENEEA. This CDR3 is 13 amino acids long. In DNA, the CDR3 is TGTGCCAGCGGGGACTCCTCCTACAATGAGCAGTTCTTC. It translates to CASGDSSYNEQFF.

The chain joins TRBV28 to TRBJ1-4; D possibly corresponds to TRBD1 (5 bases). CDR1 MDHEN and CDR2 SYDVKM come from the germline V gene. The CDR3 consists of 16 residues. The V and J ends lost 4 bases and 0 bases respectively, with 12 bases between them. The CDR3 spells CASSSNLQATNEKLFF. DNA of the CDR3: TGTGCCAGCAGTTCGAACTTACAGGCAACTAATGAAAAACTGTTTTTT.

The V call is TRBV27, the J call TRBJ1-2; 8 bases agree with TRBD1. CDR3 length: 13 amino acids. Looked up from germline, CDR1 is MNHEY and CDR2 is SMNVEV (reference sequence). Trimming at V came to 4 bases and at J to 7 bases, leaving 5 bases not matched to a gene. CDR3 sequence: CASSSTGVSGYTF. CDR3 nucleotides: TGTGCCAGCAGTTCGACAGGGGTGAGTGGCTACACCTTC.

This clone appeared a single time. The rearrangement joins TRBV18 to TRBJ1-3, with unresolved D. In germline, CDR1 is KGHSH, CDR2 LQKENI. The V and J ends lost 3 bases and 2 bases respectively, with 8 bases between them. The CDR3 runs to 14 residues. The CDR3 sequence is CASSPEGTGNTIYF. The DNA for the CDR3 is TGTGCCAGCTCACCCGAGGGAACTGGAAACACCATATATTTT.

The J gene is TRBJ2-4, the V gene TRBV4-3; perhaps TRBD1 as D (6 bases). The germline V and J ends were trimmed by 1 base and 8 bases, with 12 bases remaining between them. The CDR3 totals 14 residues. Germline values: CDR1 LGHNA, CDR2 YSLEER. The DNA for the CDR3 is TGCGCCAGCAGCCAAGGACAGGTTGGAGACATTCAGTACTTC. This translates into CASSQGQVGDIQYF.

The V gene is TRBV5-8, the J gene TRBJ2-5; the match to TRBD2 covers 14 bases. Germline CDR1 reads SGHTS; CDR2 reads YDEGEE. This CDR3 is 16 amino acids long. Trimming removed 4 bases from V and 2 bases from J; junction bases left unmatched: 4. DNA for the CDR3: TGTGCCAGCAGCGGCGGACTAGCGGGGGGACAAGAGACCCAGTACTTC. As protein: CASSGGLAGGQETQYF.

The chain couples TRBV27 to TRBJ1-2; 9 bases map to TRBD1. The CDR3 sequence is 14 residues long. The V segment lost 0 bases and the J segment 7 bases; nucleotides outside the gene matches: 3. CDR1 is MNHEY, CDR2 SMNVEV, per germline (reference sequence). The DNA of the CDR3 is TGTGCCAGCAGTTTATCGTCGGGACAGGGTGGCTACACCTTC. Amino acid sequence: CASSLSSGQGGYTF.

The rearrangement joins TRBV21-1 to TRBJ2-5; the table names TRBD2, a call not compared with the DNA. TRBV21-1 is tagged as a pseudogene. This CDR3 region has 15 residues. CDR3 DNA sequence: TGTGCCAGCAGCAAGGGGGGGTCCACCCAAGAGACCCAGTACTTC. This translates into CASSKGGSTQETQYF.

The chain employs TRBV6-6 and TRBJ1-6; tentative D call: TRBD1 (6 bases). CDR3 length: 14 amino acids. The ends were cut back, 5 bases at V and 12 bases at J, with 17 bases in the middle. Germline lookup yields CDR1 MNHNY and CDR2 SVGAGI (reference sequence). The CDR3 region is CASSENREIGPLHF. CDR3 nucleotides: TGTGCCAGCAGTGAGAACAGGGAGATAGGACCCCTCCACTTT.

The rearrangement uses TRBV7-2 and TRBJ2-2, with D possibly TRBD2 on 6 matching bases. The CDR3 is 16 amino acids. Germline-derived CDR1 and CDR2 are SGHTA and FQGNSA. The germline V and J ends were trimmed by 5 bases and 0 bases, with 13 bases remaining between them. CDR3 sequence reads: CASSQMAGTNTGELFF. In DNA, the CDR3 is TGTGCCAGCAGCCAAATGGCGGGGACGAACACCGGGGAGCTGTTTTTT.

This clone was detected once. The chain has TRBV5-6 and TRBJ1-4; TRBD1 might be the D (6 bases). Between the trimmed V and J ends, which lost 6 bases and 11 bases, there was a span of 23 bases. This CDR3 comprises 15 residues. From germline, CDR1 is SGHDT and CDR2 YYEEEE. The CDR3 coding sequence is TGTGCCAGCACCCTGTGGGGGGGGCCTATGGCCAAACTGTTTTTT. The encoded protein is CASTLWGGPMAKLFF. The full variable domain, completed using reference TRBV5-6 and TRBJ1-4, is DAGVTQSPTHLIKTRGQQVTLRCSPKSGHDTVSWYQQALGQGPQFIFQYYEEEERQRGNFPDRFSGHQFPNYSSELNVNALLLGDSALYLCASTLWGGPMAKLFFGSGTQLSVL.

The chain is built from TRBV10-3 and TRBJ2-7; D is perhaps TRBD1 (6 bases). Trimming cost V 10 bases and J 2 bases, with 12 bases left between them. The germline CDR1 and CDR2 sequences are ENHRY and SYGVKD. CDR3 length: 12 amino acids. The CDR3 protein is CATNRDPYEQYF. The CDR3 DNA reads TGTGCCACGAACAGGGATCCCTACGAGCAGTACTTC.

CDR3 sequence (DNA): TGTGCCAGTAGTCGTACAGGGGATTTATTCGGTCAGCCCCAGCATTTT. This encodes CASSRTGDLFGQPQHF. This chain uses TRBV19 with TRBJ1-5, with TRBD1 identical over 7 bases. V dropped 5 bases and J dropped 6; count of bases not matched to a gene: 13. Germline assignment: CDR1 LNHDA and CDR2 SQIVND (reference sequence). The CDR3 extends over 16 amino acids.

Of note for this clone: The junction differs from germline at one of its ends, possibly a read error. This sequence joins TRBV5-8 and TRBJ1-4; D is perhaps TRBD1 (6 bases). CDR1 is SGHTS and CDR2 is YDEGEE in the germline V gene. The CDR3 is 16 amino acids. Here the CDR3 DNA reads TGTGCCAGCAGTTTGGGGGCCGTTTCAACTAATGAAAAACTGTTTTTT. Protein: CASSLGAVSTNEKLFF.

The rearrangement joins TRBV2 to TRBJ2-1; 8 nucleotides agree with TRBD2. The trim removed 3 bases at V and 8 bases at J, leaving 9 bases unmatched. Germline lookup yields CDR1 SNHLY and CDR2 FYNNEI. The CDR3 length is 15 residues. The CDR3 coding sequence is TGTGCCAGCAGTGATACCCCCGGGAGGGCGCATGAGCAGTTCTTC. As protein: CASSDTPGRAHEQFF. Full variable domain (rest looked up from reference TRBV2 and TRBJ2-1): EPEVTQTPSHQVTQMGQEVILRCVPISNHLYFYWYRQILGQKVEFLVSFYNNEISEKSEIFDDQFSVERPDGSNFTLKIRSTKLEDSAMYFCASSDTPGRAHEQFFGPGTRLTVL.

This chain connects TRBV9 to TRBJ2-3; tentative D call: TRBD1 (7 bases). CDR3 length: 14 amino acids. The V and J ends lost 0 bases and 6 bases respectively, with 11 bases between them. Germline V CDR1 and CDR2: SGDLS, YYNGEE. CDR3 coding DNA: TGTGCCAGCAGCGTAGCACAGGGGAGGGATACGCAGTATTTT. Residues: CASSVAQGRDTQYF.

The chain joins TRBV6-6 to TRBJ1-6; the D is unclear. This CDR3 is 15 amino acids long. Per the germline V gene, CDR1 is MNHNY and CDR2 is SVGAGI (reference sequence). V lost 2 bases and J 10 bases, leaving 15 bases between the germline ends. CDR3 nucleotides: TGTGCCAGCAGTTACAGACCCCGAGGGAGCTCACCCCTCCACTTT. It specifies CASSYRPRGSSPLHF.

This sequence joins TRBV28 and TRBJ2-7; 7 bases match TRBD2. Losses at the gene ends were 5 bases for V and 5 bases for J; bases not matched to a gene: 9. The germline V gene has CDR1 MDHEN and CDR2 SYDVKM. The CDR3 length is 14 residues. For the CDR3, the DNA is TGTGCCAGCAGTCGGGGCGGGAGAAGGAACGAGCAGTACTTC. Protein product: CASSRGGRRNEQYF.

This chain connects TRBV7-6 to TRBJ2-1; 11 bases line up with TRBD2. CDR3 size: 16 residues. Germline CDR1 and CDR2: SGHVS and FNYEAQ. With 3 bases clipped from V and 4 bases from J, the junction kept 5 bases outside the gene matches. The CDR3 DNA reads TGTGCCAGCAGCTTTAGGACTAGCGGGTCGTACAATGAGCAGTTCTTC. Encoded protein: CASSFRTSGSYNEQFF.

This clone was counted between two and nine times. This sequence joins TRBV5-1 and TRBJ1-1, with D possibly being TRBD1 (6 bases). The V gene lost 4 bases and the J gene lost 1 base, with 8 bases spanning the gap. Per the germline V gene, CDR1 is SGHRS and CDR2 is YFSETQ. The CDR3 covers 13 residues. CDR3 sequence reads: CASSKDRNTEAFF. The DNA for the CDR3 is TGCGCCAGCAGCAAGGACAGGAACACTGAAGCTTTCTTT.

The chain carries TRBV4-2 and TRBJ1-5; 11 nucleotides line up with TRBD1. The CDR3 covers 16 residues. The germline V gene encodes CDR1 LGHNA and CDR2 YNFKEQ. V trimming: 3 bases; J trimming: 6 bases; junction bases outside the gene matches: 7. The CDR3 DNA is TGTGCCAGCAGCCAGGGGGACAGGGGGTTCGCTCAGCCCCAGCATTTT. Its protein product is CASSQGDRGFAQPQHF.

V is TRBV7-2 and J is TRBJ1-2, with D possibly being TRBD1 (5 bases). Germline CDR1 SGHTA, CDR2 FQGNSA. With 1 base removed from V and 6 bases from J, the gap between germline ends came to 15 bases. CDR3 length equals 15 residues. CDR3 residues: CASSLDRTSLNGYTF. CDR3 in DNA: TGTGCCAGCAGCTTAGACAGGACGTCCTTGAATGGCTACACCTTC. Supplemented by reference TRBV7-2 and TRBJ1-2, the full variable domain reads GAGVSQSPSNKVTEKGKDVELRCDPISGHTALYWYRQSLGQGLEFLIYFQGNSAPDKSGLPSDRFSAERTGGSVSTLTIQRTQQEDSAVYLCASSLDRTSLNGYTFGSGTRLTVV.

The table lists this clone with a count of one. This chain connects TRBV30 to TRBJ1-1, with 10 bases matching TRBD1. CDR3 length: 18 amino acids. Germline lookup yields CDR1 GTSNPN and CDR2 SVGIG (reference sequence). Trimming removed 4 bases from V and 3 bases from J; junction bases left unmatched: 17. The CDR3 sequence: CAWTTPRGDRGGYTEAFF. CDR3 in DNA: TGTGCCTGGACCACCCCCAGAGGGGACAGGGGAGGATACACTGAAGCTTTCTTT.

The chain uses TRBV4-3 and TRBJ2-2, with 7 positions matching TRBD2. The V segment lost 4 bases and the J segment 3 bases; nucleotides outside the gene matches: 5. Per germline, CDR1 LGHNA and CDR2 YSLEER. The CDR3 loop spans 15 amino acids. Written as DNA, the CDR3 is TGCGCCAGCAGCCGAAAACGGGGGGACACCGGGGAGCTGTTTTTT. As protein: CASSRKRGDTGELFF.

This chain uses TRBV6-1 with TRBJ2-2; 7 nucleotides match TRBD1. Trimming cost V 4 bases and J 3 bases; bases outside gene matches: 8. Germline V gene sequence: CDR1 MNHNS, CDR2 SASEGT. This CDR3 region has 16 residues. This chain's CDR3 is CASSGVAGGDTGELFF. CDR3 in DNA: TGTGCCAGCAGTGGAGTGGCAGGGGGAGACACCGGGGAGCTGTTTTTT.

The chain uses TRBV4-3 and TRBJ2-3; 8 bases fit TRBD2. J gave up 6 bases and V 0 bases, and 8 bases lay outside the gene matches. Germline V gene sequence: CDR1 LGHNA, CDR2 YSLEER. CDR3 length: 16 amino acids. This CDR3 is CASSQEDGLAEDTQYF. The CDR3 DNA follows: TGCGCCAGCAGCCAAGAAGATGGACTAGCAGAGGATACGCAGTATTTT.

The chain couples TRBV9 to TRBJ2-3, with 12 bases aligning to TRBD2. This CDR3 comprises 17 residues. J gave up 6 bases and V 0 bases, and 8 bases lay outside the gene matches. Germline assignment: CDR1 SGDLS and CDR2 YYNGEE. The CDR3 here is CASSVVLAGGGSDTQYF. CDR3 coding DNA: TGTGCCAGCAGCGTAGTACTAGCGGGGGGCGGTTCGGATACGCAGTATTTT.